The present entry profiles one T cell receptor beta chain with its context. Antigen: not known. The V end was cut by 6 bases, the J end by 0 bases, with 18 bases between. This CDR3 spans 16 amino acids. Germline-derived CDR1 and CDR2 are MNHEY and SMNVEV (reference sequence). Using immunoSEQ multiplex PCR, the repertoire was profiled, and TCRdb retains in-frame clones only, with some absent. The sample records roughly 24,000 clones, 80% to 90% being singletons. This sample was taken from a study of T cells in localized non-small cell lung cancer. Study-wide points: The study linked higher blood T cell density to longer overall survival.

The sample in question was peripheral blood, obtained before any cancer treatment. The receptor was isolated from a woman aged 35-70 years with stage I lung adenocarcinoma. V and J are TRBV27 and TRBJ2-7; tentatively, D is TRBD2 (5 bases). CDR3 loop: CASRRGLTASSYEQYF. The CDR3 coding sequence is TGTGCCAGCAGACGCGGGTTGACTGCGAGCTCCTACGAGCAGTACTTC.